The rows below give T cell receptor beta chains drawn from one sample of a study of blood T cell repertoires in COVID-19. Data came from immunoSEQ multiplex PCR; TCRdb stores just in-frame clones and leaves some out. The sample includes about 20,000 clones, more than 85% of them seen just once. The sample consisted of peripheral blood. Source of these receptors: a woman aged 50 to 60 with active COVID-19. Each CDR3 is given with its conserved first and last residue. Each record gives: V gene, D gene, clone size, J gene, CDR3 DNA, CDR3 protein. The D gene is left open where the match is weak. Some rows mark clone size as missing; the rest say once, few, many or name a class of expanded clone.

v_call: TRBV5-1; d_call: TRBD2; clone_size: .; j_call: TRBJ2-2; cdr3_nt: TGCGCCAGCAGCTTGGGTCCAGCGGGAGGCCCCGGGGAGCTGTTTTTT; cdr3_aa: CASSLGPAGGPGELFF
v_call: TRBV7-3; d_call: TRBD1; clone_size: .; j_call: TRBJ1-4; cdr3_nt: TGTGCCAGCAGCAGGACAGGGCGGCAGGGGGAAAAACTGTTTTTT; cdr3_aa: CASSRTGRQGEKLFF
v_call: TRBV5-1; d_call: TRBD2; clone_size: once; j_call: TRBJ2-1; cdr3_nt: TGCGCCAGCAGCTCACTAGCGGGAGGGCCCTATGAGCAGTTCTTC; cdr3_aa: CASSSLAGGPYEQFF
v_call: TRBV5-5; d_call: TRBD1; clone_size: .; j_call: TRBJ2-5; cdr3_nt: TGTGCCAGCAGCTGGACAGGGGGCCTGGAGACCCAGTACTTC; cdr3_aa: CASSWTGGLETQYF
v_call: TRBV7-9; d_call: .; clone_size: .; j_call: TRBJ1-4; cdr3_nt: TGTGCCAGCAGCCCTTACTATGGATCTGTGGCAACTAATGAAAAACTGTTTTTT; cdr3_aa: CASSPYYGSVATNEKLFF
v_call: TRBV6-4; d_call: TRBD1; clone_size: .; j_call: TRBJ1-6; cdr3_nt: TGTGCCAGCAGGACAAACAGGGGCGATAATTCACCCCTCCACTTT; cdr3_aa: CASRTNRGDNSPLHF
v_call: TRBV24-1; d_call: TRBD1; clone_size: .; j_call: TRBJ1-6; cdr3_nt: TGTGCCACCAGTGACCCACGACAGGGAATGAATTCACCCCTCCACTTT; cdr3_aa: CATSDPRQGMNSPLHF
v_call: TRBV6-1; d_call: .; clone_size: few; j_call: TRBJ2-7; cdr3_nt: TGTGCCAGCAGTGAAAGGCAGGCCGCCGCGGGCGAGCAGTACTTC; cdr3_aa: CASSERQAAAGEQYF
v_call: TRBV7-2; d_call: TRBD1; clone_size: .; j_call: TRBJ1-2; cdr3_nt: TGTGCCAGCAGCGCTAATCAGGGGGCAGGAGGCTACACCTTC; cdr3_aa: CASSANQGAGGYTF
v_call: TRBV5-1; d_call: TRBD2; clone_size: .; j_call: TRBJ2-7; cdr3_nt: TGCGCCAGCAGCCGGACTAGCGGGAGGACGTATGGCTCCTACGAGCAGTACTTC; cdr3_aa: CASSRTSGRTYGSYEQYF
v_call: TRBV5-1; d_call: .; clone_size: .; j_call: TRBJ1-1; cdr3_nt: TGCGCCAGCAGCTTGGTACCGGGGAACACTGAAGCTTTCTTT; cdr3_aa: CASSLVPGNTEAFF
v_call: TRBV6-5; d_call: TRBD1; clone_size: .; j_call: TRBJ1-2; cdr3_nt: TGTGCCAGCAGGATCGGACAGGGCATCGGGTATGGCTACACCTTC; cdr3_aa: CASRIGQGIGYGYTF
v_call: TRBV11-2; d_call: .; clone_size: .; j_call: TRBJ1-1; cdr3_nt: TGTGCCAGCAGCCCCACGGGGAACACTGAAGCTTTCTTT; cdr3_aa: CASSPTGNTEAFF
v_call: TRBV4-2; d_call: TRBD2; clone_size: .; j_call: TRBJ2-2; cdr3_nt: TGTGCCAGCAGCCACGAGGCGGCTAGCGGGAGGATGGGCGGGGAGCTGTTTTTT; cdr3_aa: CASSHEAASGRMGGELFF
v_call: TRBV5-1; d_call: .; clone_size: .; j_call: TRBJ2-3; cdr3_nt: TGCGCCAGCAGGGCTGGGGCCGGCACAGATACGCAGTATTTT; cdr3_aa: CASRAGAGTDTQYF
v_call: TRBV6-5; d_call: TRBD2; clone_size: .; j_call: TRBJ2-1; cdr3_nt: TGTGCCAGCCGAAAAGCGGGAGGGCCCTCTAATGAGCAGTTCTTC; cdr3_aa: CASRKAGGPSNEQFF
v_call: TRBV7-9; d_call: .; clone_size: .; j_call: TRBJ2-1; cdr3_nt: TGTGCCAGCAGCTTAACAGGGAAAGGCAATGAGCAGTTCTTC; cdr3_aa: CASSLTGKGNEQFF
v_call: TRBV4-1; d_call: .; clone_size: .; j_call: TRBJ1-4; cdr3_nt: TGCGCCAGCAGCCATGGAGGGGTAGTACGGGAAAAACTGTTTTTT; cdr3_aa: CASSHGGVVREKLFF
v_call: TRBV5-4; d_call: TRBD1; clone_size: once; j_call: TRBJ2-7; cdr3_nt: TGTGCCAGCAGCCCGGGACAGGGGGATCCCTACGAGCAGTACTTC; cdr3_aa: CASSPGQGDPYEQYF
v_call: TRBV7-9; d_call: TRBD1; clone_size: once; j_call: TRBJ2-3; cdr3_nt: TGTGCCAGCAGTGGGACAGGGAGCACAGATACGCAGTATTTT; cdr3_aa: CASSGTGSTDTQYF
v_call: TRBV29-1; d_call: TRBD2; clone_size: .; j_call: TRBJ2-7; cdr3_nt: TGCAGCGTTGAATTAGCGGGATACTACGAGCAGTACTTC; cdr3_aa: CSVELAGYYEQYF
v_call: TRBV11-2; d_call: .; clone_size: .; j_call: TRBJ2-1; cdr3_nt: TGTGCCAGCAGCCGCATCCGGGTTGCTGAGCAGTTCTTC; cdr3_aa: CASSRIRVAEQFF
v_call: TRBV28; d_call: .; clone_size: .; j_call: TRBJ2-1; cdr3_nt: TGTGCCAGCAGTTATGTTGCGGGGATATACAATGAGCAGTTCTTC; cdr3_aa: CASSYVAGIYNEQFF
v_call: TRBV28; d_call: TRBD2; clone_size: .; j_call: TRBJ2-7; cdr3_nt: TGTGCCAGCAGTTTCGTACCGCGGACTAGTGCTTCGGGCTACGAGCAGTACTTC; cdr3_aa: CASSFVPRTSASGYEQYF
v_call: TRBV18; d_call: TRBD2; clone_size: .; j_call: TRBJ2-1; cdr3_nt: TGTGCCAGCTCACCAGGGAGGACTAGCGGGAATTACAATGAGCAGTTCTTC; cdr3_aa: CASSPGRTSGNYNEQFF
v_call: TRBV9; d_call: TRBD1; clone_size: .; j_call: TRBJ1-2; cdr3_nt: TGTGCCAGCAGCGCTTCGACAGGGTTGGGCTACACCTTC; cdr3_aa: CASSASTGLGYTF
v_call: TRBV28; d_call: .; clone_size: .; j_call: TRBJ2-5; cdr3_nt: TGTGCCAGCAGTTTAGGGCAGGGAGGCCCAGAGACCCAGTACTTC; cdr3_aa: CASSLGQGGPETQYF
v_call: TRBV29-1; d_call: TRBD2; clone_size: once; j_call: TRBJ2-1; cdr3_nt: TGCAGCGTCGACAGCGGGAGGGCCGGCAATGAGCAGTTCTTC; cdr3_aa: CSVDSGRAGNEQFF
v_call: TRBV9; d_call: TRBD1; clone_size: .; j_call: TRBJ1-1; cdr3_nt: TGTGCCAGCAGCCCCCAACCAGGGGGCACTGAAGCTTTCTTT; cdr3_aa: CASSPQPGGTEAFF
v_call: TRBV2; d_call: .; clone_size: .; j_call: TRBJ2-5; cdr3_nt: TGTGCCAGCAGCGTAAGACGGGAAGGGGAGACCCAGTACTTC; cdr3_aa: CASSVRREGETQYF
v_call: TRBV25-1; d_call: .; clone_size: .; j_call: TRBJ2-3; cdr3_nt: TGTGCCAGCAGTGAATTGAGGGGGGGAAGCACAGATACGCAGTATTTT; cdr3_aa: CASSELRGGSTDTQYF
v_call: TRBV28; d_call: .; clone_size: .; j_call: TRBJ1-5; cdr3_nt: TGTGCCAGCAAAACAGGTAGCAATCAGCCCCAGCATTTT; cdr3_aa: CASKTGSNQPQHF
v_call: TRBV9; d_call: TRBD1; clone_size: .; j_call: TRBJ1-2; cdr3_nt: TGTGCCAGCAGCGGGGGGGACAGAAGATTGAGTGGCTACACCTTC; cdr3_aa: CASSGGDRRLSGYTF
v_call: TRBV15; d_call: .; clone_size: .; j_call: TRBJ2-4; cdr3_nt: TGTGCCACCAGCAGAGACAGGGGTAGAAAAAACATTCAGTACTTC; cdr3_aa: CATSRDRGRKNIQYF
v_call: TRBV5-6; d_call: .; clone_size: .; j_call: TRBJ2-2; cdr3_nt: TGTGCCAGCAGCCCAGGGGCCGGGGAGCTGTTTTTT; cdr3_aa: CASSPGAGELFF
v_call: TRBV28; d_call: .; clone_size: .; j_call: TRBJ1-1; cdr3_nt: TGTGCCAGCAGTTTTGGAGGGAGGAGCACTGAAGCTTTCTTT; cdr3_aa: CASSFGGRSTEAFF
v_call: TRBV29-1; d_call: TRBD1; clone_size: .; j_call: TRBJ1-2; cdr3_nt: TGCAGCGTCGAGGGAGTTCGACGGGACAGAGCTAACTATGGCTACACCTTC; cdr3_aa: CSVEGVRRDRANYGYTF
v_call: TRBV4-2; d_call: .; clone_size: .; j_call: TRBJ2-3; cdr3_nt: TGTGCCAGCAGCCAAGATTTGGCTAGCACCACAGATACGCAGTATTTT; cdr3_aa: CASSQDLASTTDTQYF
v_call: TRBV28; d_call: TRBD1; clone_size: .; j_call: TRBJ2-7; cdr3_nt: TGTGCCAGCAGTCTCGGACAGGGCGAGTATAACGAGCAGTACTTC; cdr3_aa: CASSLGQGEYNEQYF
v_call: TRBV28; d_call: TRBD2; clone_size: .; j_call: TRBJ2-2; cdr3_nt: TGTGCCAGCACTACTTTGACCGGGACTAGCGGGAGATCGGGCACCGGGGAGCTGTTTTTT; cdr3_aa: CASTTLTGTSGRSGTGELFF
v_call: TRBV5-4; d_call: TRBD2; clone_size: .; j_call: TRBJ2-3; cdr3_nt: TGTGCCAGCAGCCCGGCGACTAGCCCCACAGATACGCAGTATTTT; cdr3_aa: CASSPATSPTDTQYF
v_call: TRBV28; d_call: .; clone_size: .; j_call: TRBJ1-5; cdr3_nt: TGTGCCAGCAGTTTAGGGGGGGCGAATCAGCCCCAGCATTTT; cdr3_aa: CASSLGGANQPQHF
v_call: TRBV2; d_call: .; clone_size: .; j_call: TRBJ2-4; cdr3_nt: TGTGCCAGCAGGTCCGGGACTCATCCTCTTATTCAGTACTTC; cdr3_aa: CASRSGTHPLIQYF
v_call: TRBV12-3/TRBV12-4; d_call: TRBD1; clone_size: .; j_call: TRBJ2-7; cdr3_nt: TGTGCCAGCTCCACAGGGGCCCACGAGCAGTACTTC; cdr3_aa: CASSTGAHEQYF
v_call: TRBV4-1; d_call: TRBD1; clone_size: .; j_call: TRBJ1-2; cdr3_nt: TGCGCCAGCAGCCAACAGGGACAGTATGGCTACACCTTC; cdr3_aa: CASSQQGQYGYTF
v_call: TRBV28; d_call: .; clone_size: .; j_call: TRBJ2-1; cdr3_nt: .; cdr3_aa: CASSFGQGTFF
v_call: TRBV4-2; d_call: TRBD2; clone_size: .; j_call: TRBJ2-3; cdr3_nt: TGTGCCAGCAGCCAAGGTCTAGCGGGAGGAATGGATACGCAGTATTTT; cdr3_aa: CASSQGLAGGMDTQYF
v_call: TRBV3-1/TRBV3-2; d_call: .; clone_size: .; j_call: TRBJ2-2; cdr3_nt: TGTGCCAGCAGCCCCTTACACACAACCGGGGAGCTGTTTTTT; cdr3_aa: CASSPLHTTGELFF
v_call: TRBV9; d_call: TRBD1; clone_size: .; j_call: TRBJ1-1; cdr3_nt: TGTGCCAGCAGCGTAGAACCCTGGGCAGGGGGAGACACTGAAGCTTTCTTT; cdr3_aa: CASSVEPWAGGDTEAFF
v_call: TRBV28; d_call: .; clone_size: once; j_call: TRBJ1-5; cdr3_nt: TGTGCCAGCAGTTTCGGTACAGATAGCAATCAGCCCCAGCATTTT; cdr3_aa: CASSFGTDSNQPQHF
v_call: TRBV30; d_call: .; clone_size: .; j_call: TRBJ2-7; cdr3_nt: TGTGCCTGGAGTCACGGGGGCGGGGGCTACGAGCAGTACTTC; cdr3_aa: CAWSHGGGGYEQYF
v_call: TRBV28; d_call: TRBD1; clone_size: .; j_call: TRBJ2-5; cdr3_nt: TGTGCCAGCAGTTTTGGACAGGGGGAAGTTGAGACCCAGTACTTC; cdr3_aa: CASSFGQGEVETQYF